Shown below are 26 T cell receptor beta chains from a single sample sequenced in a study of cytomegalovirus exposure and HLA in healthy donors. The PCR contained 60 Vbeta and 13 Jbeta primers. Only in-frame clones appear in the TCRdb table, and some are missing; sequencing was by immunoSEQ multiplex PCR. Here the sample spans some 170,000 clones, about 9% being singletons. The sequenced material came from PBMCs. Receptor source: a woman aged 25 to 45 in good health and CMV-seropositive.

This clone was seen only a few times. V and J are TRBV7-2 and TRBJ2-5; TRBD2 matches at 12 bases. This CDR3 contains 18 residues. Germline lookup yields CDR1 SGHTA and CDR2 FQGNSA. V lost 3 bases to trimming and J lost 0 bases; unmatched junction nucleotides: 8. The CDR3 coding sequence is TGTGCCAGCAGCTTTGTGACTAGCGGGAGTGGGTACCAAGAGACCCAGTACTTC. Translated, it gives CASSFVTSGSGYQETQYF. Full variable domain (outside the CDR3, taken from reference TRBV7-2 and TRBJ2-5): GAGVSQSPSNKVTEKGKDVELRCDPISGHTALYWYRQSLGQGLEFLIYFQGNSAPDKSGLPSDRFSAERTGGSVSTLTIQRTQQEDSAVYLCASSFVTSGSGYQETQYFGPGTRLLVL.

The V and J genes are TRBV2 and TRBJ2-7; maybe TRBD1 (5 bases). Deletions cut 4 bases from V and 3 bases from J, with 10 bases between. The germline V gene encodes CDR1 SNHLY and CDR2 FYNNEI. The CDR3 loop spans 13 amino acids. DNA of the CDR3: TGTGCCAGCAGTGCAGGGATCGTCTACGAGCAGTACTTC. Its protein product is CASSAGIVYEQYF.

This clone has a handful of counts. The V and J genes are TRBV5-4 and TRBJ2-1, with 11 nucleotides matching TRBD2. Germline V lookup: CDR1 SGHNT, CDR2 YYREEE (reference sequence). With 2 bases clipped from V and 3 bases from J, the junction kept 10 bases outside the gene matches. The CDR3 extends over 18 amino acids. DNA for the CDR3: TGTGCCAGCAGCTTCAGAACTAGCGGGAGCGCTGACTACAATGAGCAGTTCTTC. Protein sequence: CASSFRTSGSADYNEQFF.

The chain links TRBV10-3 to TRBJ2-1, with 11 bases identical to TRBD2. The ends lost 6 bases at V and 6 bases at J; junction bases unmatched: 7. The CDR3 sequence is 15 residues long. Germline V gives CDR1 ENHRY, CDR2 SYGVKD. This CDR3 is CAISLGLAVSNEQFF. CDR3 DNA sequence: TGTGCCATCAGCTTGGGACTAGCGGTGAGCAATGAGCAGTTCTTC.

The CDR3 is CASSLFGRTGETQYF. The CDR3 region has the DNA TGTGCCAGCAGCTTGTTCGGGAGGACCGGGGAGACCCAGTACTTC. The V and J genes are TRBV13 and TRBJ2-5; 7 positions agree with TRBD2. The CDR3 spans 15 residues. J was trimmed by 5 bases and V by 3 bases; bases with no gene match: 9. Germline CDR1 is PRHDT and CDR2 is FYEKMQ (reference sequence).

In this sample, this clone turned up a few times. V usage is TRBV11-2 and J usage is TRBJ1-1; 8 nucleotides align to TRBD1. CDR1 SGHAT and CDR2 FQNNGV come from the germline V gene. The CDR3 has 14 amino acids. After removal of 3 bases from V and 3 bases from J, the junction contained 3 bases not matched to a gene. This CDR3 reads CASSFGQGDTEAFF. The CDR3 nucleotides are TGTGCCAGCAGCTTCGGACAGGGCGACACTGAAGCTTTCTTT.

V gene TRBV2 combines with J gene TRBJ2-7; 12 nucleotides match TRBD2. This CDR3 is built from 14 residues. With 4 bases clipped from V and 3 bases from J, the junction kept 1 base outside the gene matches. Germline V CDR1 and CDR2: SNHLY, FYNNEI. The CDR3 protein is CASSGTSGIYEQYF. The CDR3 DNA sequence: TGTGCCAGCAGTGGGACTAGCGGGATCTACGAGCAGTACTTC. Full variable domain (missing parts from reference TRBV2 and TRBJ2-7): EPEVTQTPSHQVTQMGQEVILRCVPISNHLYFYWYRQILGQKVEFLVSFYNNEISEKSEIFDDQFSVERPDGSNFTLKIRSTKLEDSAMYFCASSGTSGIYEQYFGPGTRLTVT.

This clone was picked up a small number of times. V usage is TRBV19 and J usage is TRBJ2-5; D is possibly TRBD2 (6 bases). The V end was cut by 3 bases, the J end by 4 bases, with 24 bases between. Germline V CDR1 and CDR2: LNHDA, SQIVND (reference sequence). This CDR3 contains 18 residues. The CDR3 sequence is CASSIAGTASGTGETQYF. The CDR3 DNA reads TGTGCCAGTAGTATCGCGGGGACGGCGAGTGGGACGGGAGAGACCCAGTACTTC.

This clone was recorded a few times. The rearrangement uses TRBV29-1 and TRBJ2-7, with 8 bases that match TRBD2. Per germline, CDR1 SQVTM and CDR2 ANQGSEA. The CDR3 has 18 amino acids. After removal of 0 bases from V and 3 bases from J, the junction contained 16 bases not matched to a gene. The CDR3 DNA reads TGCAGCGTTGAAGATAGAGGAGGGACCCGGGCGGGAGGCTACGAGCAGTACTTC. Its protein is CSVEDRGGTRAGGYEQYF.

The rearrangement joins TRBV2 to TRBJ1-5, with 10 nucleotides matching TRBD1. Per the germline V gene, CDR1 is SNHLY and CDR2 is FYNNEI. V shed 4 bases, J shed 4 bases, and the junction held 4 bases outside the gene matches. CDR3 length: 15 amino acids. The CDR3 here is CASSADRGRNQPQHF. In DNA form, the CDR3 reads TGTGCCAGCAGTGCTGACAGGGGGCGGAATCAGCCCCAGCATTTT.

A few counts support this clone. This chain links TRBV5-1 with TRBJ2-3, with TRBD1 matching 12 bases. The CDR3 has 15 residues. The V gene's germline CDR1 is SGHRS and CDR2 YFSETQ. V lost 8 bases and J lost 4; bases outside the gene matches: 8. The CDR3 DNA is TGCGCCAGTCAATCCGGGACAGGGGGCGCAGATACGCAGTATTTT. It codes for CASQSGTGGADTQYF.

The CDR3: CASSLDISGQGSYEQYF. Here the CDR3 DNA reads TGTGCCAGCAGCTTAGACATCTCGGGACAGGGTTCCTACGAGCAGTACTTC. This chain connects TRBV7-8 to TRBJ2-5, with 9 bases that match TRBD1. The J call may be faulty, since TRBJ2-7 better matches the DNA end. Germline lookup yields CDR1 SGHVS and CDR2 FQNEAQ. The length of the CDR3 is 17 residues.

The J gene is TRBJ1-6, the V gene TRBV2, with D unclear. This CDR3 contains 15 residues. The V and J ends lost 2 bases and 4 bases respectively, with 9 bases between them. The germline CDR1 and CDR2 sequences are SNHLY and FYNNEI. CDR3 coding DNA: TGTGCCAGCAGTGAATCTAGCCAGTATAATTCACCCCTCCACTTT. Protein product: CASSESSQYNSPLHF.

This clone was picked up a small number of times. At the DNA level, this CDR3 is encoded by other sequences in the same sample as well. CDR3 coding DNA: TGTGCCTGGAGAGGACAGTATAATTCACCCCTCCACTTT. Translation gives CAWRGQYNSPLHF. V gene TRBV30 combines with J gene TRBJ1-6; TRBD1 might be the D (6 bases). CDR3 length: 13 amino acids. The germline CDR1 and CDR2 sequences are GTSNPN and SVGIG (reference sequence). Trimming removed 3 bases at V and 4 bases at J, with 7 bases between.

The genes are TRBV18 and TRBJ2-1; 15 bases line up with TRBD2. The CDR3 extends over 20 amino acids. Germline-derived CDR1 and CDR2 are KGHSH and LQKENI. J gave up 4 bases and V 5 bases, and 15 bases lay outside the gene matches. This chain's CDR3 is CASSERRSSGTSGRYNEQFF. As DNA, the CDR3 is TGTGCCAGCTCAGAGCGCCGATCCTCCGGGACTAGCGGGAGGTACAATGAGCAGTTCTTC.

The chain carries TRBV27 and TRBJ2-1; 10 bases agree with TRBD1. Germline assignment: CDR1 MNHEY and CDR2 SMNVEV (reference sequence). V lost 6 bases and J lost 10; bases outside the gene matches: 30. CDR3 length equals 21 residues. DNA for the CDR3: TGTGCCAGCAGAAAGTCAGGATATAGACAGGGGGCGCTTTCCAATCAATACGAGCAGTTCTTC. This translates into CASRKSGYRQGALSNQYEQFF.

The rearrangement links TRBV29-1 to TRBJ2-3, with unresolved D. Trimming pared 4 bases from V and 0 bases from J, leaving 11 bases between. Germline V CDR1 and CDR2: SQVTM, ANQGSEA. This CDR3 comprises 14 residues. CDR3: CSVGSSTSTDTQYF. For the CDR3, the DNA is TGCAGCGTTGGTAGCTCTACTAGCACAGATACGCAGTATTTT.

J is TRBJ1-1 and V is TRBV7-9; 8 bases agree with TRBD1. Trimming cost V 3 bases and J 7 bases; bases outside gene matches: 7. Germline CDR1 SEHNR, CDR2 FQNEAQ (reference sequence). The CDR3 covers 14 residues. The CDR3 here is CASSFTDRGLEAFF. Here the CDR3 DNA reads TGTGCCAGCAGCTTCACTGACAGGGGTCTTGAAGCTTTCTTT.

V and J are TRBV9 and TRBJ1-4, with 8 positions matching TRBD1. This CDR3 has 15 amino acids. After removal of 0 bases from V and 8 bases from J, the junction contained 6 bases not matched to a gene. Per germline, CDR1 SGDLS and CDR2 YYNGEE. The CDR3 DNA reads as TGTGCCAGCAGCGTAGGCGGACAGGGTTGGGAAAAACTGTTTTTT. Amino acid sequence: CASSVGGQGWEKLFF.

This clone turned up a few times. The CDR3 DNA sequence: TGTGCCAGCGCTGATAGGAAAGCGGGGGAGACCCAGTACTTC. This encodes CASADRKAGETQYF. The chain joins TRBV9 to TRBJ2-5; TRBD2 matches at 7 bases. CDR1 is SGDLS and CDR2 is YYNGEE in the germline V gene. This CDR3 comprises 14 residues. Trimming cost V 7 bases and J 5 bases; bases outside gene matches: 11. The full variable domain, in which reference TRBV9 and TRBJ2-5 provide the parts outside the CDR3, is DSGVTQTPKHLITATGQRVTLRCSPRSGDLSVYWYQQSLDQGLQFLIQYYNGEERAKGNILERFSAQQFPDLHSELNLSSLELGDSALYFCASADRKAGETQYFGPGTRLLVL.

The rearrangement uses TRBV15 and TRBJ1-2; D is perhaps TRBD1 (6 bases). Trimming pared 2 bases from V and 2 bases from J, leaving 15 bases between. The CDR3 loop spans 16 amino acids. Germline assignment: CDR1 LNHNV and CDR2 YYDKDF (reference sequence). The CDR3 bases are TGTGCCACCAGCAGAATTAGACAGGAACCCAACTATGGCTACACCTTC. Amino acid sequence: CATSRIRQEPNYGYTF.

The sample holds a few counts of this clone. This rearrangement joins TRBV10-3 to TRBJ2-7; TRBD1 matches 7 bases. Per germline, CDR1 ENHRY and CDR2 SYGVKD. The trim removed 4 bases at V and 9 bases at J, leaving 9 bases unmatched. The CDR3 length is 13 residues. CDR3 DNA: TGTGCCATCAGTGCGGAGACAGGGCGGTGGCAGTACTTC. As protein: CAISAETGRWQYF.

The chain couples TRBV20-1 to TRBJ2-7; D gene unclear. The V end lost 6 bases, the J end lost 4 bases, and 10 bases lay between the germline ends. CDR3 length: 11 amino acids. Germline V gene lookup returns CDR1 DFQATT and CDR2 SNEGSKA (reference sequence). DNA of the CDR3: TGCAGTGCCCCCCTGGAGTACGAGCAGTACTTC. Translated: CSAPLEYEQYF.

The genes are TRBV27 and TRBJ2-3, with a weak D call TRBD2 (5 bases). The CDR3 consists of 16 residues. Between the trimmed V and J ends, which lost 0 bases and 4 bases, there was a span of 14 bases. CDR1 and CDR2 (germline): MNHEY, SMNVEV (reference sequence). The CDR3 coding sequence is TGTGCCAGCAGTTTATCGGTCGGGGTCGGGGCAGATACGCAGTATTTT. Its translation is CASSLSVGVGADTQYF.

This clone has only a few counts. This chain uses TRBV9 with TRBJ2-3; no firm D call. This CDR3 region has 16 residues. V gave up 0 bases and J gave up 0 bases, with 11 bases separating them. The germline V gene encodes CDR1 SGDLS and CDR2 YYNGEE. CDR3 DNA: TGTGCCAGCAGCGTAGACTCCCCGTATAGCACAGATACGCAGTATTTT. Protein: CASSVDSPYSTDTQYF. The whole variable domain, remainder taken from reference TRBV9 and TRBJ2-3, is DSGVTQTPKHLITATGQRVTLRCSPRSGDLSVYWYQQSLDQGLQFLIQYYNGEERAKGNILERFSAQQFPDLHSELNLSSLELGDSALYFCASSVDSPYSTDTQYFGPGTRLTVL.

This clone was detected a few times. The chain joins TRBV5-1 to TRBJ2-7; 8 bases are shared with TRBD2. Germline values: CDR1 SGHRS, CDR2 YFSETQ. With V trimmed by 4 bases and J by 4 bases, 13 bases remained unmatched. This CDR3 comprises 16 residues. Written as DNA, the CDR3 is TGCGCCAGCAGCGGACTCTCGGGAGGGCGGGGGTACGAGCAGTACTTC. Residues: CASSGLSGGRGYEQYF.